Each of the 22 T cell receptor beta chains below was sequenced from the same sample in a study of blood T cell repertoires in COVID-19. Generated by immunoSEQ multiplex PCR, the TCRdb table keeps only in-frame clones and is missing some. The table shows fewer than 200,000 clones, with roughly 82% occurring only once. The sample consisted of peripheral blood. These receptors were obtained from a woman in her 70s with acute or convalescent COVID-19.

The chain uses TRBV7-2 and TRBJ2-7; TRBD2 matches at 12 bases. The CDR3 spans 16 residues. From germline, CDR1 is SGHTA and CDR2 FQGNSA. The V and J ends lost 0 bases and 9 bases, in that order; junction bases with no gene match: 9. As DNA, the CDR3 is TGTGCCAGCAGCTTAGCGGGGACTAGCGGGTCTTCTGTGCAGTACTTC. Translation: CASSLAGTSGSSVQYF.

The V call is TRBV6-5, the J call TRBJ1-5; possibly TRBD1 for D (6 bases). This CDR3 region has 15 residues. The V end lost 7 bases, the J end lost 2 bases, and 15 bases lay between the germline ends. From germline, CDR1 is MNHEY and CDR2 SVGAGI. CDR3 sequence (DNA): TGTGCCAGCATAGGCACAGGGACGGGCAATCAGCCCCAGCATTTT. Its protein is CASIGTGTGNQPQHF.

This sequence joins TRBV18 and TRBJ1-1, with unresolved D. Trimming cost V 2 bases and J 1 base, with 5 bases left between them. Germline CDR1 is KGHSH and CDR2 is LQKENI. This CDR3 has 13 amino acids. CDR3 protein: CASSPSGNTEAFF. In nucleotides, the CDR3 is TGTGCCAGCTCACCATCCGGGAACACTGAAGCTTTCTTT.

The gene calls are TRBV3-1 (or the pseudogene TRBV3-2) and TRBJ1-6; 10 nucleotides match TRBD1. Germline V lookup: CDR1 LGHDT, CDR2 YNNKEL (reference sequence). The CDR3 is 16 residues long. Unmatched junction bases numbered 3, after V lost 1 base and J lost 6 bases. CDR3 DNA: TGTGCCAGCAGCCAAGTAAGGGACAGGGGTAATTCACCCCTCCACTTT. Translating it yields CASSQVRDRGNSPLHF.

This clone was observed a single time. The chain employs TRBV11-2 and TRBJ2-7; 11 bases are a match to TRBD2. V lost 0 bases and J lost 6; bases outside the gene matches: 7. This CDR3 contains 16 residues. Per the germline V gene, CDR1 is SGHAT and CDR2 is FQNNGV. The CDR3 is CASSLDLAGGGGEQYF. As DNA, the CDR3 is TGTGCCAGCAGCTTAGATCTAGCGGGAGGAGGGGGCGAGCAGTACTTC.

In this sample, this clone turned up a few times. The J gene is TRBJ1-1, the V gene TRBV7-2, with D perhaps matching TRBD1 (5 bases). The ends were cut back, 3 bases at V and 4 bases at J, with 12 bases in the middle. The CDR3 totals 14 residues. The germline V gene has CDR1 SGHTA and CDR2 FQGNSA. CDR3 nucleotides: TGTGCCAGCAGCTTCTCAGGGTTGACCACTGAAGCTTTCTTT. It yields the protein CASSFSGLTTEAFF.

The chain couples TRBV5-8 to TRBJ1-5; the match to TRBD1 covers 7 bases. The germline V gene has CDR1 SGHTS and CDR2 YDEGEE. Trimming cost V 3 bases and J 0 bases; bases outside gene matches: 6. The CDR3 is 16 amino acids. CDR3 residues: CASSSTGDYSNQPQHF. Written as DNA, the CDR3 is TGTGCCAGCAGCTCTACAGGGGATTATAGCAATCAGCCCCAGCATTTT.

This chain links TRBV7-2 with TRBJ2-5, with 8 bases aligning to TRBD1. Germline values: CDR1 SGHTA, CDR2 FQGNSA. There are 13 residues in the CDR3. Germline trimming cut 8 bases from V and 4 bases from J; bases unmatched to any gene: 6. Here the CDR3 DNA reads TGTGCCAGCTGCAGGGGGCGGGGAGAGACCCAGTACTTC. This translates into CASCRGRGETQYF.

In nucleotides, the CDR3 is TGTGCCAGAGAACCGGGACAGGGGGGGAACGAGCAGTACTTC. It specifies CAREPGQGGNEQYF. V is TRBV28 and J is TRBJ2-7, with 11 bases aligning to TRBD1. Germline V gene lookup returns CDR1 MDHEN and CDR2 SYDVKM. The V segment lost 9 bases and the J segment 5 bases; nucleotides outside the gene matches: 9. The CDR3 has 14 amino acids.

The V gene is TRBV9, the J gene TRBJ2-7, with 9 bases that match TRBD2. The CDR3 sequence is 16 residues long. V gave up 0 bases and J gave up 4 bases; unmatched junction bases: 8. Per the germline V gene, CDR1 is SGDLS and CDR2 is YYNGEE. CDR3 residues: CASSVEVGGGAYEQYF. The CDR3, as DNA: TGTGCCAGCAGCGTAGAGGTTGGCGGGGGGGCGTACGAGCAGTACTTC.

The rearrangement joins TRBV7-2 to TRBJ2-7; the match to TRBD2 covers 8 bases. Germline trimming cut 0 bases from V and 5 bases from J; bases unmatched to any gene: 3. CDR1 is SGHTA, CDR2 FQGNSA, per germline. This CDR3 has 14 residues. CDR3 protein: CASSLAPGGDEQYF. CDR3 coding DNA: TGTGCCAGCAGCTTAGCGCCCGGGGGGGACGAGCAGTACTTC.

The DNA for the CDR3 is TGTGCCAGCAGCCAAGGCAGGGTTGAGACCCAGTACTTC. Translated: CASSQGRVETQYF. The rearrangement joins TRBV14 to TRBJ2-5; TRBD1 might be the D (5 bases). The CDR3 has 13 residues. The germline V gene has CDR1 SGHDN and CDR2 FVKESK. The germline V and J ends were trimmed by 1 base and 5 bases, with 8 bases remaining between them.

This clone showed up just once. V and J are TRBV7-9 and TRBJ1-2; D might be TRBD1 (5 bases). The germline V gene encodes CDR1 SEHNR and CDR2 FQNEAQ (reference sequence). This CDR3 region has 14 residues. V was pared by 5 bases and J by 7 bases, with 17 bases between. CDR3 protein: CASSLGGGGSGYTF. Written as DNA, the CDR3 is TGTGCCAGCAGCCTCGGGGGGGGAGGCTCTGGCTACACCTTC.

This clone was recorded once. This chain joins TRBV3-1 (or the pseudogene TRBV3-2) and TRBJ2-3; D might be TRBD2 (6 bases). The V end lost 0 bases, the J end lost 0 bases, and 16 bases lay between the germline ends. Germline CDR1 and CDR2: LGHDT and YNNKEL (reference sequence). CDR3 size: 18 residues. Written as DNA, the CDR3 is TGTGCCAGCAGCCAAGATGAGACGGGGGAGAGTAGCACAGATACGCAGTATTTT. This codes for CASSQDETGESSTDTQYF.

The chain has TRBV14 and TRBJ2-7; 8 bases match TRBD1. V dropped 2 bases and J dropped 5; count of bases not matched to a gene: 8. From germline, CDR1 is SGHDN and CDR2 FVKESK. The CDR3 covers 15 residues. As DNA, the CDR3 is TGTGCCAGCAGCCAACACAGGGGGAGTTCCAACGAGCAGTACTTC. Encoded protein: CASSQHRGSSNEQYF.

This chain connects TRBV18 to TRBJ2-1; 9 nucleotides agree with TRBD2. Per the germline V gene, CDR1 is KGHSH and CDR2 is LQKENI. Germline trimming cut 7 bases from V and 5 bases from J; bases unmatched to any gene: 15. This CDR3 spans 17 amino acids. This chain's CDR3 is CASLPGLLAGFDNEQFF. DNA of the CDR3: TGTGCCAGCTTACCCGGGTTACTAGCGGGTTTTGACAATGAGCAGTTCTTC.

This clone was recorded only once. This chain joins TRBV23-1 and TRBJ1-3; D is unresolved. TRBV23-1 is noted as an ORF with a role that remains uncertain. V lost 8 bases to trimming and J lost 7 bases, with 24 bases between them. CDR3 size: 16 residues. CDR3 nucleotides: TGCGCCAGCCCCACAGCCCCCCGACACCTTTCGAACACCATATATTTT. This sequence encodes CASPTAPRHLSNTIYF.

The gene calls are TRBV5-1 and TRBJ2-3; 7 bases line up with TRBD1. V lost 4 bases and J lost 2; bases outside the gene matches: 4. The germline CDR1 and CDR2 sequences are SGHRS and YFSETQ. CDR3 length equals 14 residues. CDR3 sequence: CASSEGQLTDTQYF. CDR3 coding DNA: TGCGCCAGCAGCGAGGGACAGCTCACAGATACGCAGTATTTT.

The CDR3 DNA sequence: TGTGCCAGCAGCCGGACTAGCGGGGGCCCCAATGAGCAGTTCTTC. Translation: CASSRTSGGPNEQFF. The chain links TRBV7-9 to TRBJ2-1, with 13 nucleotides matching TRBD2. The germline V gene encodes CDR1 SEHNR and CDR2 FQNEAQ (reference sequence). The CDR3 extends over 15 amino acids. V trimming: 5 bases; J trimming: 6 bases; junction bases outside the gene matches: 4.

The chain employs TRBV29-1 and TRBJ2-2, with D possibly being TRBD1 (6 bases). The CDR3 contains 15 residues. Germline-derived CDR1 and CDR2 are SQVTM and ANQGSEA. Trimming cost V 4 bases and J 6 bases, with 18 bases left between them. The CDR3 reads CSVVWGRARAGELFF. The CDR3, as DNA: TGCAGCGTTGTTTGGGGGCGGGCTAGGGCCGGGGAGCTGTTTTTT.

This clone was found once. In DNA, the CDR3 is TGTGCCAGCAGTCTCGAATCCTCCCCGGGGGAGCAGTTCTTC. The encoded protein is CASSLESSPGEQFF. The chain combines TRBV2 with TRBJ2-1; tentatively, D is TRBD2 (5 bases). V lost 5 bases and J 10 bases, leaving 18 bases between the germline ends. This CDR3 region has 14 residues. Germline V gives CDR1 SNHLY, CDR2 FYNNEI.

Details on this clone: Distinct nucleotide sequences in the sample also encode this CDR3. The chain uses TRBV10-3 and TRBJ1-1; D perhaps matches TRBD1 (6 bases). The CDR3 is 14 residues long. Trimming left V 2 bases short and J 1 base short, with 8 bases between. CDR1 ENHRY and CDR2 SYGVKD come from the germline V gene. The CDR3 protein is CAISERGSNTEAFF. The CDR3 bases are TGTGCCATCAGTGAGAGGGGGTCGAACACTGAAGCTTTCTTT.